The rows below give T cell receptor beta chains drawn from one sample of a study of control samples from healthy donors and cancer patients. Method: immunoSEQ multiplex PCR; TCRdb's copy keeps in-frame clones and lacks some. Of about 160,000 clones listed, 96% are singletons. Material: blood. The receptors stem from a woman aged 30 to 39 in good health. Both conserved end residues are part of each CDR3. D genes are given only for firm matches.

len	d_gene	v_gene	j_gene	CDR3nt	CDR3aa
16	.	TRBV7-8	TRBJ1-5	TGTGCCAGCAGCTTTTTCGTACAGGGCCGGGATCAGCCCCAGCATTTT	CASSFFVQGRDQPQHF
11	.	TRBV19	TRBJ2-2	TGTGCCAGTAGTATTGGCGGGGAGCTGTTTTTT	CASSIGGELFF
15	.	TRBV30	TRBJ1-6	TGTGCCTGGAGCCCCGGGTCCCGAACGGGTTCACCCCTCCACTTT	CAWSPGSRTGSPLHF
16	.	TRBV28	TRBJ1-6	TGTGCCAGCAGCCTCCGGCTAAGCTCCTATAATTCACCCCTCCACTTT	CASSLRLSSYNSPLHF
16	.	TRBV6-6	TRBJ1-4	TGTGCCAGCAGTTCCGCCGGAGGGATGGCAAATGAAAAACTGTTTTTT	CASSSAGGMANEKLFF
15	.	TRBV28	TRBJ1-1	TGTGCCAGCAGTCCAGGCGGGGGGGTTCGAACTGAAGCTTTCTTT	CASSPGGGVRTEAFF
15	TRBD1	TRBV5-1	TRBJ2-5	TGCGCCAGCAGTCCCGGGACAGGGTCTCAAGAGACCCAGTACTTC	CASSPGTGSQETQYF
15	.	TRBV7-9	TRBJ1-1	TGTGCCAGCAGCTTATCCGGGTTGGGGAACACTGAAGCTTTCTTT	CASSLSGLGNTEAFF
14	.	TRBV5-5	TRBJ2-7	TGTGCCAGCAGCTTCGGCAAAGGGAACTACGAGCAGTACTTC	CASSFGKGNYEQYF
13	.	TRBV27	TRBJ2-2	TGTGCCAGCAGTTTATCGAGCACCGGGGAGCTGTTTTTT	CASSLSSTGELFF
15	.	TRBV25-1	TRBJ1-6	TGTGCCAGCAGTGACCTCATTGGGGTCGGTTCACCCCTCCACTTT	CASSDLIGVGSPLHF